This TCR beta chain was retrieved from a study of T cells expressing NK-cell markers (dated by TCRdb to the early 2020s). Concerning the study at large: TCR beta-chain repertoires were profiled in sorted CD3+CD56+NKG2C+, CD3+CD56+NKG2C- and CD3+CD56-NKG2C+ T-cell subsets from fewer than 10 donors. Seven of the eight sequenced donors were HCMV-seropositive and one was HCMV-seronegative. The study sequenced eight donors, all healthy volunteers chosen at random: three men and five women. Sequencing of the libraries produced 2 x 150 bp reads on Illumina HiSeq 2000/2500, MiSeq or NextSeq.

Comment on this clonotype: Its antigen is still unknown.

Inclusive of the bounding cysteine and phenylalanine, the CDR3 is 13 residues long. No coding sequence is recorded. The germline V gene yields MGHDK for CDR1 and SYGVNS for CDR2. For sequencing, an Illumina HiSeq 2000 was employed. 5'RACE template switching, by which a universal primer site and unique molecular identifiers were added, was used to make TCR beta cDNA libraries. cDNA synthesis was primed from the TCR beta constant segment, followed by two successive PCR amplification steps. As for the authors' bioinformatics: MIGEC handled demultiplexing of the reads and grouping by UMI, while MiTCR was used to assemble and quantify clonotypes. To exclude erroneous sequences, only TCR cDNA sequences supported by at least two reads were retained. Downstream repertoire analysis used the tcR package, and clonotypes were matched across fractions by CDR3 nucleotide sequence plus V segment. Antigen specificity was annotated against VDJdb with VDJmatch, allowing one amino acid substitution in CDR3. Following TCRdb reprocessing, every CDR3 protein sequence forms one entry, and DNA is not provided. These V and J calls originate from TCRdb's pipeline instead of the authors' own analysis. The sample table on file contains 550,000 or so distinct CDR3 sequences. The top ten hold about 3.6% of the sample.

HCMV serostatus was determined by detecting HCMV-specific IgG in serum with a commercial ELISA kit. Peripheral blood mononuclear cells were isolated from blood by Ficoll density gradient centrifugation. Overall study results and their limits: Whether the expanded NKG2C-expressing T cell clones were specific for HCMV antigens remained unclear. In about 6 donors, the dominant CD3+CD56+NKG2C+ clonotypes were found to rank among the top 10 CD8+ clonotypes and to make up about 1.0-7.0% of CD8+ T cells. Those dominant clonotypes were again the most abundant among CD3+CD56-NKG2C+ cells in a handful of donors, at 28.3-60.1%.

The sequenced sample was blood T cells: a sorted CD56 or NKG2C T cell subset, CD4+ or CD8+ T cells, or bulk PBMC T cells (not recorded which). The sequence was collected from a man younger than 30 in good health. Donor details come from another sample of the same person, matched by shared clones. The rearranged segments are TRBV25-1 and TRBJ2-7; there is no DNA to check the TCRdb D call of TRBD1. The CDR3 protein sequence reads: CASSVGGNYEQYF.